The following is a TCR beta chain sequence with its context. CDR3 length equals 11 residues. Trimming pared 1 base from V and 10 bases from J, leaving 7 bases between. From germline, CDR1 is LGHNA and CDR2 YNFKEQ. These data belong to a study of blood T cell repertoires in COVID-19. Background on the study: Spain, Italy and the United States supplied samples that represented acute and convalescent COVID-19.

Methods used by the authors: Quantification of nucleated cells was approximated via reference gene primer amplification. Only in-frame clones appear in the TCRdb table, and some are missing; sequencing was by immunoSEQ multiplex PCR. The V and J calls and clone size are taken from that table; D and trimming were inferred from the DNA. The sample has about 220,000 clones, roughly 80% seen once; the top ten hold approximately 1.3%. The sequenced sample was PBMCs or T cells enriched from blood (not recorded which). The chain employs TRBV4-2 and TRBJ1-1; D uncertain. The clonotype was recovered from a woman aged 35 to 49 with acute COVID-19. The DNA for the CDR3 is TGTGCCAGCAGCCAAGGAGGATCAGCTTTCTTT. Protein sequence: CASSQGGSAFF.